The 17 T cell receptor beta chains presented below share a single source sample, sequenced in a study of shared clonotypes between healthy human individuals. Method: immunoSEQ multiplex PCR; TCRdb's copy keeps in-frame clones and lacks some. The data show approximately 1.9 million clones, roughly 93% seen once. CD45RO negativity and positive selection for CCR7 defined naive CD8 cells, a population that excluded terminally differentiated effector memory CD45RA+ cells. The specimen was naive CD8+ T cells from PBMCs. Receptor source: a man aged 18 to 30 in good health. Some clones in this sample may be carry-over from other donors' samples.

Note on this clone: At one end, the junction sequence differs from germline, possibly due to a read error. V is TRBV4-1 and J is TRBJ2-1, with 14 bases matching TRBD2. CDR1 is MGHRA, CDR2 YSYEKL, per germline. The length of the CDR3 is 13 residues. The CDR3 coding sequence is TGCGCCAGCAGCCAAGTTCGGACTAGCGGGAGGCTCTTC. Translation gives CASSQVRTSGRLF.

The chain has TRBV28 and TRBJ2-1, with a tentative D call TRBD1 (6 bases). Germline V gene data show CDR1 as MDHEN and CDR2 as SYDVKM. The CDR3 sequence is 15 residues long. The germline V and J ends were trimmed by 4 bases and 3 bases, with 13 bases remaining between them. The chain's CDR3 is CASSSYRANYNEQFF. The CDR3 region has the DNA TGTGCCAGCAGTTCATACAGGGCGAACTACAATGAGCAGTTCTTC.

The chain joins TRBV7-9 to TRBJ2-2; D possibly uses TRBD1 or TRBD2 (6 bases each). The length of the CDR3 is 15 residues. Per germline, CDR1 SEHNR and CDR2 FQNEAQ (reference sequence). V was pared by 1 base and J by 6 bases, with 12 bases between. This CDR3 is CASSLGSGDSGELFF. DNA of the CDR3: TGTGCCAGCAGCTTAGGATCAGGGGACTCCGGGGAGCTGTTTTTT.

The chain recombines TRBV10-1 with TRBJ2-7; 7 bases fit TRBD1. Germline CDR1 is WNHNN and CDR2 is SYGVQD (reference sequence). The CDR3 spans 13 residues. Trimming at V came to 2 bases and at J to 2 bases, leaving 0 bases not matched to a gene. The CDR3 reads CASSERGPYEQYF. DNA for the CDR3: TGCGCCAGCAGTGAGAGGGGGCCCTACGAGCAGTACTTC.

CDR3 protein: CASSTQTTNEKLFF. The CDR3 DNA follows: TGTGCCAGCAGCACACAAACAACTAATGAAAAACTGTTTTTT. The chain joins TRBV7-9 to TRBJ1-4; D gene unclear. CDR3 length: 14 residues. V lost 5 bases and J lost 0, with 7 bases in between. Germline-derived CDR1 and CDR2 are SEHNR and FQNEAQ (reference sequence).

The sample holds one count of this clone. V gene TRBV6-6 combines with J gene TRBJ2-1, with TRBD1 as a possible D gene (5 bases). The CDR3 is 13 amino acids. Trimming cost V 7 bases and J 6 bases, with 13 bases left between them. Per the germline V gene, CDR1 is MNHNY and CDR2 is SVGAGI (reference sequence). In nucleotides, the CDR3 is TGTGCCAGCACCAAGGGGATGGGCAATGAGCAGTTCTTC. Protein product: CASTKGMGNEQFF.

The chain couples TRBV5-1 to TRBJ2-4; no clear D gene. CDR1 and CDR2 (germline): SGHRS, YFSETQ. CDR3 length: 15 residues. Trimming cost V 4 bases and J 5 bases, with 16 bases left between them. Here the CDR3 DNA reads TGCGCCAGCAGCCTAATAGACTCTGGCGAAAACATTCAGTACTTC. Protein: CASSLIDSGENIQYF.

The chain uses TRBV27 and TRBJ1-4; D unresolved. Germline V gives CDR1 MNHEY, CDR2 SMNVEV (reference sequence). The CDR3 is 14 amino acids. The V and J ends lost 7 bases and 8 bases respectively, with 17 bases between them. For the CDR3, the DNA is TGTGCCAGCACCACCCTGGGGAGCTCGGAAAAACTGTTTTTT. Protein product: CASTTLGSSEKLFF.

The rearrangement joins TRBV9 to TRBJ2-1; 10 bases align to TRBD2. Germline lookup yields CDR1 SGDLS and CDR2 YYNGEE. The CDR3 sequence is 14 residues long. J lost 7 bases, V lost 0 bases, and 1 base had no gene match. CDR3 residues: CASSVAGLANEQFF. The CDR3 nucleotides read TGTGCCAGCAGCGTAGCGGGACTAGCGAATGAGCAGTTCTTC.

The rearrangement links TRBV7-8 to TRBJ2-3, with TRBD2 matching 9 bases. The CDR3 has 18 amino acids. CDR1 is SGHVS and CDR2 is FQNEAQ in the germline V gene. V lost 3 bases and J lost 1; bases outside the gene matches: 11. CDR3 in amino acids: CASSLYQRGERGTDTQYF. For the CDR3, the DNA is TGTGCCAGCAGCTTGTATCAGCGGGGGGAGCGAGGCACAGATACGCAGTATTTT.

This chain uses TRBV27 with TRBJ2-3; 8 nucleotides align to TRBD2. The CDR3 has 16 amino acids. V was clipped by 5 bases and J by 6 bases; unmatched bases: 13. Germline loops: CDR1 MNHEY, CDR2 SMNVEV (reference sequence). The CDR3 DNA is TGTGCCAGCAGTCCATATAGCGGGAATAAGGCGGATACGCAGTATTTT. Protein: CASSPYSGNKADTQYF.

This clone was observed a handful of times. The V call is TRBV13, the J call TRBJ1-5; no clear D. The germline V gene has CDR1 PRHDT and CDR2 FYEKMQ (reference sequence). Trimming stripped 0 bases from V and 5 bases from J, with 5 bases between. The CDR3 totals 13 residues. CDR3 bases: TGTGCCAGCAGCTTAGGGGAGGATCAGCCCCAGCATTTT. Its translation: CASSLGEDQPQHF.

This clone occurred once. In DNA form, the CDR3 reads TGTGCCACCAGCAGAGATTTTAGGCGGGAGTTCGATGAGCAGTACTTC. Its protein is CATSRDFRREFDEQYF. The gene calls are TRBV15 and TRBJ2-7; 7 nucleotides align to TRBD2. The CDR3 is 16 residues long. Germline V gene data show CDR1 as LNHNV and CDR2 as YYDKDF (reference sequence). V lost 0 bases to trimming and J lost 7 bases; unmatched junction nucleotides: 12.

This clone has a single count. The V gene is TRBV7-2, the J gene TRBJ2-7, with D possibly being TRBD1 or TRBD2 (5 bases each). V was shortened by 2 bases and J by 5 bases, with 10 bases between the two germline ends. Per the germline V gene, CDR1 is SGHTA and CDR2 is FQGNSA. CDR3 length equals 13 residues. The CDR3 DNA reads TGTGCCAGCAGCTTATGGGGGTCAAACGAGCAGTACTTC. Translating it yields CASSLWGSNEQYF.

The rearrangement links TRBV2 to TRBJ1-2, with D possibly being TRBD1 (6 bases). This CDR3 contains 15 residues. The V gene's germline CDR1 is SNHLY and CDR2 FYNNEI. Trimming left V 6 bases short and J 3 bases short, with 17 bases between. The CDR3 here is CASRTDREGDYGYTF. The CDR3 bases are TGTGCCAGCAGGACGGACCGGGAGGGGGACTATGGCTACACCTTC.

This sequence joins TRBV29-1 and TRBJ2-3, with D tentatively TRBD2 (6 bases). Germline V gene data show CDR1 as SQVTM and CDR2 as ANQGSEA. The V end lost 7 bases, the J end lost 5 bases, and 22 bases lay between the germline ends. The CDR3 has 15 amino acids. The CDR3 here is CSGGWSGLKKDTQYF. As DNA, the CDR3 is TGCAGCGGGGGGTGGAGCGGGCTGAAGAAAGATACGCAGTATTTT.

CDR3 region: CASSYTGLVQYF. The CDR3 DNA reads as TGTGCCAGCAGTTACACCGGGTTGGTACAGTACTTC. The rearrangement links TRBV6-6 to TRBJ2-7; D is unresolved. V lost 2 bases, J lost 10 bases, and 12 bases lay in between. The germline V gene has CDR1 MNHNY and CDR2 SVGAGI (reference sequence). This CDR3 comprises 12 residues.